This TCR beta chain was captured by sequencing in a study of regulatory T cells in long-lasting Graves disease. The germline V gene encodes CDR1 MNHEY and CDR2 SMNVEV (reference sequence). Trimming left V 10 bases short and J 0 bases short, with 12 bases between. CDR3 length equals 13 residues. For TCR beta, libraries came from iRepertoire HTBI primers and Arm-PCR of CDR3 regions. TCRdb reprocessed the multiplex PCR reads with MiXCR, giving one entry per CDR3 protein. The data show 400,000 to 500,000 distinct CDR3 sequences, 11% to 15% seen once. This clonotype was seen a few times. The antigen remains undetermined. Study outcomes and limitations: Tissue studied was limited to peripheral blood, excluding thyroid tissue.

Time point denoted: newly diagnosed GD, antithyroid drugs for less than 3 months. RNA extracted from PBMCs served as the sequencing template. A further study also used this sample, focusing on T cells in Graves' hyperthyroidism and ophthalmopathy. This second study notes: Blood also held most thyroid clonotypes expanded beyond 0.001.

The rearrangement uses TRBV27 and TRBJ1-2, with D possibly matching TRBD1 (5 bases). This sample comprised peripheral blood mononuclear cells (PBMCs), obtained at new diagnosis, from a patient treated with antithyroid drugs. This TCR derives from a woman between 50 and 59 years old with Graves disease. Written as DNA, the CDR3 is TGTGCCACCGCGACAGATTCTAACTATGGCTACACCTTC. Its protein is CATATDSNYGYTF.